Listed below are T cell receptor beta chains from one sample, sequenced in a study of T cell repertoires in cytomegalovirus infection. TCRdb reprocessed the reads via MiXCR and lists one record per CDR3 protein. The top ten clones hold 80% of a sample with 50,000 to 60,000 distinct CDR3 sequences, roughly 21% of them seen once. Antigens for these TCRs are unknown. The sample in question was CD8+ T cells from cultured PBMCs, obtained from culture after CMV antigen stimulation. All receptors come from a human donor in good health (CMV status not recorded). Some clones in this sample may be carry-over from other donors' samples. Both conserved end residues are part of each CDR3. A D gene is named only where the DNA matches it firmly. Not all rows give a size; the values are once, few, many and, for expanded clones, a class.

v_gene	j_gene	abundance	d_gene	CDR3nt	CDR3aa
TRBV7-9	TRBJ1-1	-	-	TGTGCCAGCAGCTTAGCGGCGGGGCACACTGAAGCTTTCTTT	CASSLAAGHTEAFF
TRBV6-6	TRBJ2-3	few	TRBD2	TGTGCCAGCAGGCCTACTAGCGGGGGGGCCACAGATACGCAGTATTTT	CASRPTSGGATDTQYF
TRBV4-3	TRBJ1-5	-	-	TGCGCCAGCAGCCAAGGCAGGAATAGCAATCAGCCCCAGCATTTT	CASSQGRNSNQPQHF
TRBV6-8	TRBJ2-3	few	-	TGTGCCAGCTATCGGTCGCGCGATACGCAGTATTTT	CASYRSRDTQYF
TRBV28	TRBJ2-3	-	TRBD2	TGTGCCAGCAGTATCGGGACTAGCGGAACGGCAGATACGCAGTATTTT	CASSIGTSGTADTQYF
TRBV4-1	TRBJ2-2	-	-	TGCGCCAGCAGCCAAGATAGCCACACCGGGGAGCTGTTTTTT	CASSQDSHTGELFF
TRBV27	TRBJ2-5	-	TRBD2	TGTGCCAGCAGTCTAGCGGGGAGGGAGACCCAGTACTTC	CASSLAGRETQYF
TRBV10-3	TRBJ2-3	-	TRBD2	TGTGCCATCAGTGAGACTAACGGGGGGGCGAGAGATACGCAGTATTTT	CAISETNGGARDTQYF
TRBV2	TRBJ2-5	few	TRBD2	TGTGCCAGCAGTGAATACGGGGGGTCAGAGACCCAGTACTTC	CASSEYGGSETQYF
TRBV11-2	TRBJ1-2	-	-	TGTGCCACCTTTACAGGACAACCTAACTATGGCTACACCTTC	CATFTGQPNYGYTF
TRBV27	TRBJ2-5	few	TRBD1	TGTGCCAGTGGACAAGACAGGGGTCTTGTAGAGACCCAGTACTTC	CASGQDRGLVETQYF
TRBV19	TRBJ2-7	-	TRBD1	TGTGCCAGTAGTATACAAGGGGGCCCCTCCTACGAGCAGTACTTC	CASSIQGGPSYEQYF
TRBV7-2	TRBJ2-7	-	TRBD2	TGTGCCAGCAGCTCGACTAGCGGGGGGGGCTACGAGCAGTACTTC	CASSSTSGGGYEQYF
TRBV7-3	TRBJ2-2	-	TRBD2	TGTGCCAGCAGCCCGACCGGGAGGGGGAGGAACACCGGGGAGCTGTTTTTT	CASSPTGRGRNTGELFF
TRBV14	TRBJ1-1	-	-	TGTGCCAGCAGCCAAGCGGCTGTTCTGCTGAACACTGAAGCTTTCTTT	CASSQAAVLLNTEAFF
TRBV13	TRBJ1-1	-	-	TGTGCCAGCAGCTTTGGCCCCGGAGGGACTGAAGCTTTCTTT	CASSFGPGGTEAFF
TRBV7-8	TRBJ2-1	-	-	TGTGCCAGCAGCCAAATGGAGGGGGCCAGCTCCTACAATGAGCAGTTCTTC	CASSQMEGASSYNEQFF
TRBV27	TRBJ1-1	-	-	TGTGCCAGCAGACCCCAGGCGCAGCACATGAACACTGAAGCTTTCTTT	CASRPQAQHMNTEAFF
TRBV7-2	TRBJ2-7	-	-	TGTGCCAGCAGCGGCTCCGGGTCTTACGAGCAGTACTTC	CASSGSGSYEQYF
TRBV6-6	TRBJ2-7	-	-	TGTGCCAGCAGTTTGAGGGGGACGGGCGAGCAGTACTTC	CASSLRGTGEQYF
TRBV7-3	TRBJ2-1	few	-	TGTGCCAGCAGCTTAAAATTACAGGGAGGTGAGCAGTTCTTC	CASSLKLQGGEQFF
TRBV2	TRBJ1-1	-	TRBD1	TGTGCCAGCAGTGAAGCGGGGACAGGGTGGAACACTGAAGCTTTCTTT	CASSEAGTGWNTEAFF
TRBV29-1	TRBJ1-2	-	-	TGCAGCGTTACTGACGGGGCATATGGCTACACCTTC	CSVTDGAYGYTF
TRBV7-9	TRBJ1-4	few	-	TGTGCCAGCAGCCCGATGACCATGACTGGTGAAAAACTGTTTTTT	CASSPMTMTGEKLFF
TRBV7-9	TRBJ2-7	-	TRBD1	TGTGCCAGCAGCCCAACGGGACAGGGGTCAGACGAGCAGTACTTC	CASSPTGQGSDEQYF
TRBV10-3	TRBJ2-5	-	TRBD2	TGTGCCACCAGAGGTGGGGGTAGCGGGATAGAGACCCAGTACTTC	CATRGGGSGIETQYF
TRBV6-2/TRBV6-3	TRBJ2-1	-	-	TGTGCCAGCAGTCCCGGACAGCACAATGAGCAGTTCTTC	CASSPGQHNEQFF
TRBV2	TRBJ1-1	-	-	TGTGCCAGGACTGGGGCAGGGTACCGGAGCACTGAAGCTTTCTTT	CARTGAGYRSTEAFF
TRBV6-1	TRBJ2-1	few	TRBD1	TGTGCCAGCAGTGGACAGGGCTCTGGCAATGAGCAGTTCTTC	CASSGQGSGNEQFF
TRBV6-2/TRBV6-3	TRBJ1-4	-	-	TGTGCCAGCAGTTACGGGGTATCGGATGAAAAACTGTTTTTT	CASSYGVSDEKLFF
TRBV7-2	TRBJ2-7	many	-	TGTGCCAGCAGCCCCAGGTCCAGCTCCTACGAGCAGTACTTC	CASSPRSSSYEQYF
TRBV6-6	TRBJ2-1	-	-	TGTGCCAGCAGCAAAGGACCCGTGGGGTCCTACAATGAGCAGTTCTTC	CASSKGPVGSYNEQFF
TRBV7-9	TRBJ1-6	-	TRBD1	TGTGCCAGCAGCCGATCATCCTTTGACAGGGATGATTCACCCCTCCACTTT	CASSRSSFDRDDSPLHF
TRBV7-4	TRBJ1-5	few	-	TGTGCCAGCAGCCCGGGTGGGGGGGAGGGGGATCAGCCCCAGCATTTT	CASSPGGGEGDQPQHF
TRBV7-9	TRBJ1-4	-	-	TGTGCCAGCCCGACAAGCCAATGGATCTCGGGGGATGAAAAACTGTTTTTT	CASPTSQWISGDEKLFF
TRBV7-8	TRBJ1-1	few	-	TGTGCCAGCAGCTTATCAGGGGTTTTTGAGGACACTGAAGCTTTCTTT	CASSLSGVFEDTEAFF
TRBV7-9	TRBJ2-1	many	TRBD2	TGTGCCAGCAGTTTACCGGGACTAGCGGGCTCCTACAATGAGCAGTTCTTC	CASSLPGLAGSYNEQFF
TRBV7-2	TRBJ2-2	-	TRBD2	TGTGCCAGCAGCTTTTTTGCGGGGGGGCTCCCCGGGGAGCTGTTTTTT	CASSFFAGGLPGELFF
TRBV7-9	TRBJ2-3	few	-	TGTGCCAGCAGCTTAGAAGCAGGGACAGATACGCAGTATTTT	CASSLEAGTDTQYF
TRBV5-5	TRBJ1-5	-	-	TGTGCCAGCAGCTTGCACAGGGCGCCCAATCAGCCCCAGCATTTT	CASSLHRAPNQPQHF
TRBV6-2/TRBV6-3	TRBJ2-7	few	-	TGTGCCAGCAGCTACTCTGATGGGGCTACAGTTGCAAACGAGCAGTACTTC	CASSYSDGATVANEQYF
TRBV11-2	TRBJ2-7	few	TRBD1	TGTGCCAGCAGCTTAGGGACAGGGGGGTACGAGCAGTACTTC	CASSLGTGGYEQYF
TRBV19	TRBJ2-5	-	TRBD2	TGTGCCAGTACGCCCGGCTCGGGGGGGCCGGGTCGGACCCAGTACTTC	CASTPGSGGPGRTQYF
TRBV28	TRBJ1-5	-	-	TGTGCCAGCAGTTTCCATCGTGGGACAAAAAGGGGAAGCAATCAGCCCCAGCATTTT	CASSFHRGTKRGSNQPQHF
TRBV7-2	TRBJ2-3	few	-	TGTGCCAGCAGCCGACTAGGGGGAGATACCACAGATACGCAGTATTTT	CASSRLGGDTTDTQYF